This passage covers 32 T cell receptor beta chains from one sample sequenced in a study of CD8+ T cells in alopecia areata. Extracted RNA was reverse transcribed into cDNA, the sequencing template. The assay was immunoSEQ multiplex PCR, and TCRdb's table has in-frame clones only and misses some. In the table there are 140,000 to 150,000 clones, around half of which are singletons. The treatment here: oral pan-JAK inhibitor, 5-10 mg twice daily. The material was CD8+ T cells sorted from blood, obtained at week 4, from a patient treated with tofacitinib. Source of these receptors: a human donor with alopecia areata.

There are a few counts of this clone. The V call is TRBV15, the J call TRBJ2-7; 10 bases fit TRBD1. J lost 3 bases, V lost 1 base, and 6 bases had no gene match. Germline lookup yields CDR1 LNHNV and CDR2 YYDKDF (reference sequence). There are 16 residues in the CDR3. Here the CDR3 DNA reads TGTGCCACCAGCAGAGGGTGGGGACAGGGGCGCTACGAGCAGTACTTC. Encoded protein: CATSRGWGQGRYEQYF.

This clone has a handful of counts. The chain links TRBV7-3 to TRBJ2-5, with a weak D call TRBD2 (7 bases). Germline V gene lookup returns CDR1 SGHTA and CDR2 FQGTGA. This CDR3 region has 14 residues. Trimming took 4 bases from V and 2 from J, leaving 11 bases between them. This CDR3 reads CASSSGGTQETQYF. CDR3 nucleotide sequence: TGTGCCAGCAGCTCCGGGGGGACACAAGAGACCCAGTACTTC. The full variable domain, its missing parts supplied by reference TRBV7-3 and TRBJ2-5, is GAGVSQTPSNKVTEKGKYVELRCDPISGHTALYWYRQSLGQGPEFLIYFQGTGAADDSGLPNDRFFAVRPEGSVSTLKIQRTERGDSAVYLCASSSGGTQETQYFGPGTRLLVL.

As concerns this clone: The identical CDR3 is also encoded by other nucleotide sequences in the sample. The rearrangement uses TRBV7-9 and TRBJ1-2, with D perhaps TRBD1 (5 bases). Germline CDR1 is SEHNR and CDR2 is FQNEAQ (reference sequence). The CDR3 contains 15 residues. With 1 base removed from V and 0 bases from J, the gap between germline ends came to 9 bases. DNA for the CDR3: TGTGCCAGCAGCTTAGGAACAGGCGCTAACTATGGCTACACCTTC. Translating it yields CASSLGTGANYGYTF.

In its sample, this clone was seen a few times. The CDR3 DNA is TGCGCCAGCAGCTTAACCGGGAGCTACAATGAGCAGTTCTTC. Translated: CASSLTGSYNEQFF. The rearrangement joins TRBV5-1 to TRBJ2-1; D is possibly TRBD2 (6 bases). This CDR3 has 14 residues. Germline V gene lookup returns CDR1 SGHRS and CDR2 YFSETQ. Between the trimmed V and J ends, which lost 2 bases and 3 bases, there was a span of 9 bases.

The genes are TRBV4-1 and TRBJ2-1; D is uncertain. Per the germline V gene, CDR1 is MGHRA and CDR2 is YSYEKL. V was shortened by 4 bases and J by 7 bases, with 17 bases between the two germline ends. This CDR3 comprises 15 residues. This chain's CDR3 is CASSPGLPEMNEQFF. CDR3 DNA sequence: TGCGCCAGCAGCCCCGGGTTACCCGAAATGAATGAGCAGTTCTTC.

This clone turned up a few times. The V and J genes are TRBV30 and TRBJ2-5; 7 bases fit TRBD1. The CDR3 extends over 14 amino acids. V was clipped by 1 base and J by 5 bases; unmatched bases: 7. The germline CDR1 and CDR2 sequences are GTSNPN and SVGIG (reference sequence). The CDR3 coding sequence is TGTGCCTGGAGTGACCTCAGGGGGTCTGAGACCCAGTACTTC. This codes for CAWSDLRGSETQYF.

The CDR3 DNA reads as TGTGCCAGCAGCTCCAACGGACAGGGAGACGGAAAACTGTTTTTT. It encodes CASSSNGQGDGKLFF. The chain recombines TRBV7-2 with TRBJ1-4; 8 bases line up with TRBD1. V shed 4 bases and J 10 bases; nucleotides not matched to a gene: 11. Germline loops: CDR1 SGHTA, CDR2 FQGNSA. The CDR3 spans 15 residues.

The J gene is TRBJ2-1, the V gene TRBV5-6, with 13 bases that match TRBD2. This CDR3 comprises 17 residues. The ends lost 1 base at V and 3 bases at J; junction bases unmatched: 4. In germline, CDR1 is SGHDT, CDR2 YYEEEE. The CDR3 is CASSLFGLAGVYNEQFF. CDR3 DNA sequence: TGTGCCAGCAGCTTGTTTGGACTAGCGGGGGTCTACAATGAGCAGTTCTTC.

The sample holds a few counts of this clone. The J gene is TRBJ2-1, the V gene TRBV5-1; D is ambiguous. This CDR3 is 11 amino acids long. Germline-derived CDR1 and CDR2 are SGHRS and YFSETQ. The V end was cut by 5 bases, the J end by 12 bases, with 12 bases between. The CDR3 protein is CASRLLRPQFF. The CDR3 coding sequence is TGCGCCAGCAGATTACTGCGGCCGCAGTTCTTC.

The J gene is TRBJ2-7, the V gene TRBV27, with D possibly matching TRBD2 (6 bases). The V gene lost 0 bases and the J gene lost 4 bases, with 16 bases spanning the gap. This CDR3 has 16 residues. Germline V gene sequence: CDR1 MNHEY, CDR2 SMNVEV (reference sequence). CDR3 protein: CASSLSPGTSVYEQYF. The CDR3 DNA follows: TGTGCCAGCAGTTTATCCCCCGGGACTTCCGTGTACGAGCAGTACTTC.

V usage is TRBV6-5 and J usage is TRBJ2-6; D not resolved. Germline V gene lookup returns CDR1 MNHEY and CDR2 SVGAGI. Trimming removed 8 bases at V and 0 bases at J, with 5 bases between. The CDR3 runs to 13 residues. CDR3: CASGLSGANVLTF. The DNA of the CDR3 is TGTGCCAGCGGCCTCTCTGGGGCCAACGTCCTGACTTTC.

This clone was counted a single time. The chain links TRBV5-1 to TRBJ2-3; 10 bases fit TRBD2. Germline V gene lookup returns CDR1 SGHRS and CDR2 YFSETQ. V was pared by 4 bases and J by 6 bases, with 11 bases of the junction left unmatched. The CDR3 spans 16 residues. CDR3 bases: TGCGCCAGCAGCCTGATAGCGGGGGGACGCTCGGATACGCAGTATTTT. This sequence encodes CASSLIAGGRSDTQYF.

This clone was recorded a few times. This chain connects TRBV7-2 to TRBJ1-5; D call uncertain. Trimming pared 5 bases from V and 4 bases from J, leaving 12 bases between. The CDR3 sequence is 14 residues long. CDR1 is SGHTA, CDR2 FQGNSA, per germline. The CDR3 loop is CASSPEGRNQPQHF. The DNA of the CDR3 is TGTGCCAGCAGCCCGGAAGGGAGAAATCAGCCCCAGCATTTT.

This chain links TRBV18 with TRBJ1-5; D gene ambiguous. The CDR3 loop spans 17 amino acids. V lost 2 bases and J 0 bases, leaving 14 bases between the germline ends. The germline CDR1 and CDR2 sequences are KGHSH and LQKENI. CDR3 amino acids: CASSPDVPNYSNQPQHF. The DNA of the CDR3 is TGTGCCAGCTCACCAGATGTACCAAACTATAGCAATCAGCCCCAGCATTTT. The whole variable domain, remainder taken from reference TRBV18 and TRBJ1-5, is NAGVMQNPRHLVRRRGQEARLRCSPMKGHSHVYWYRQLPEEGLKFMVYLQKENIIDESGMPKERFSAEFPKEGPSILRIQQVVRGDSAAYFCASSPDVPNYSNQPQHFGDGTRLSIL.

The chain combines TRBV29-1 with TRBJ1-1, with TRBD1 identical over 7 bases. The CDR3 extends over 14 amino acids. The V gene's germline CDR1 is SQVTM and CDR2 ANQGSEA. Trimming cost V 4 bases and J 6 bases; bases outside gene matches: 11. In nucleotides, the CDR3 is TGCAGCGTTGCTCAACCTGGCACAGGGGCTGAAGCTTTCTTT. Residues: CSVAQPGTGAEAFF.

The CDR3 loop is CAWRFPGQGAEQYF. DNA of the CDR3: TGTGCCTGGCGGTTCCCGGGACAGGGCGCCGAGCAGTACTTC. The J gene is TRBJ2-7, the V gene TRBV30, with TRBD1 matching 9 bases. The CDR3 sequence is 14 residues long. Unmatched junction bases numbered 11, after V lost 5 bases and J lost 6 bases. Germline V CDR1 and CDR2: GTSNPN, SVGIG (reference sequence).

The V and J genes are TRBV30 and TRBJ2-1; D gene ambiguous. V gave up 0 bases and J gave up 10 bases, with 10 bases separating them. CDR3 length: 12 residues. In germline, CDR1 is GTSNPN, CDR2 SVGIG (reference sequence). As DNA, the CDR3 is TGTGCCTGGAGTGTAGGGTTGGTAGAGCAGTTCTTC. Translation gives CAWSVGLVEQFF.

This sequence joins TRBV18 and TRBJ2-7, with 8 bases that match TRBD1. V lost 1 base to trimming and J lost 3 bases; unmatched junction nucleotides: 2. Germline-derived CDR1 and CDR2 are KGHSH and LQKENI. This CDR3 has 14 residues. For the CDR3, the DNA is TGTGCCAGCTCACCACGACAGGGGAACTACGAGCAGTACTTC. It codes for CASSPRQGNYEQYF.

The V call is TRBV25-1, the J call TRBJ1-5, with D unresolved. CDR3 length: 13 residues. From germline, CDR1 is MGHDK and CDR2 SYGVNS. V lost 1 base, J lost 11 bases, and 12 bases lay in between. The chain's CDR3 is CASSESGVLAQHF. The CDR3 nucleotides are TGTGCCAGCAGTGAATCGGGTGTGCTGGCCCAGCATTTT.

In its sample, this clone was seen a few times. V gene TRBV7-9 combines with J gene TRBJ2-3, with 8 bases matching TRBD2. V lost 5 bases and J lost 8; bases outside the gene matches: 9. The CDR3 spans 14 residues. Germline V gene sequence: CDR1 SEHNR, CDR2 FQNEAQ (reference sequence). As DNA, the CDR3 is TGTGCCAGCAGCGTAAGCGGGGGCAAGCTTACGCAGTATTTT. Translation gives CASSVSGGKLTQYF.

The chain combines TRBV13 with TRBJ1-2; no clear D. The CDR3 has 14 residues. The V gene's germline CDR1 is PRHDT and CDR2 FYEKMQ (reference sequence). V lost 5 bases to trimming and J lost 8 bases, with 18 bases between them. This CDR3 is CASSPLLGTGGYTF. The DNA for the CDR3 is TGTGCCAGCAGCCCGCTCCTCGGAACCGGGGGCTACACCTTC.

The table lists this clone with a few counts. In DNA, the CDR3 is TGTGCCAGCACCTCGGGACAAAGCTACGAGCAGTACTTC. It specifies CASTSGQSYEQYF. V gene TRBV25-1 combines with J gene TRBJ2-7, with TRBD1 as a possible D gene (6 bases). Trimming removed 7 bases at V and 3 bases at J, with 13 bases between. In germline, CDR1 is MGHDK, CDR2 SYGVNS. The CDR3 runs to 13 residues.

The CDR3 loop reads CASSQDREETQYF. DNA of the CDR3: TGCGCCAGCAGCCAGGACAGGGAGGAGACCCAGTACTTC. The rearrangement joins TRBV4-3 to TRBJ2-5, with TRBD1 matching over 8 bases. Germline-derived CDR1 and CDR2 are LGHNA and YSLEER. CDR3 length: 13 residues. The V gene end was trimmed by 3 bases and the J gene end by 5 bases; junction bases not matched to a gene: 2.

V is TRBV29-1 and J is TRBJ2-5; D may be TRBD2 (6 bases). With 6 bases removed from V and 3 bases from J, the gap between germline ends came to 11 bases. The CDR3 spans 12 residues. The germline gives CDR1 SQVTM, CDR2 ANQGSEA. The CDR3 nucleotides are TGCAGCGTCGGTGGGGGGAAAGAGACCCAGTACTTC. Translation gives CSVGGGKETQYF.

The chain joins TRBV29-1 to TRBJ1-4; D is uncertain. V lost 5 bases to trimming and J lost 4 bases, with 5 bases between them. The CDR3 sequence is 11 residues long. The germline V gene encodes CDR1 SQVTM and CDR2 ANQGSEA. CDR3 loop: CSVTFNEKLFF. CDR3 sequence (DNA): TGCAGCGTTACTTTTAATGAAAAACTGTTTTTT.

The J gene is TRBJ2-2, the V gene TRBV23-1, with D tentatively TRBD1 or TRBD2 (5 bases each). TRBV23-1 belongs to the ORF category, with a function that is uncertain. V was shortened by 6 bases and J by 3 bases, with 17 bases between the two germline ends. The CDR3 is made up of 16 amino acids. For the CDR3, the DNA is TGCGCCAGCAGGACTACCGGGACCGAATACACCGGGGAGCTGTTTTTT. It yields the protein CASRTTGTEYTGELFF.

The chain recombines TRBV5-6 with TRBJ2-5; possible D gene TRBD1, 6 bases. The ends were cut back, 5 bases at V and 9 bases at J, with 14 bases in the middle. There are 12 residues in the CDR3. Germline loops: CDR1 SGHDT, CDR2 YYEEEE. The DNA for the CDR3 is TGTGCCAGCAGTTCACAGGGATGGGCCCAGTACTTC. Its protein product is CASSSQGWAQYF.

This clone was counted a single time. The rearrangement uses TRBV11-2 and TRBJ2-7; TRBD2 might be the D (5 bases). V lost 5 bases, J lost 0 bases, and 17 bases lay in between. CDR1 and CDR2 (germline): SGHAT, FQNNGV. The CDR3 length is 16 residues. The CDR3 spells CASSQRYRLRSYEQYF. As DNA, the CDR3 is TGTGCCAGCAGCCAGCGGTATAGGCTGCGCTCCTACGAGCAGTACTTC.

This clone has just a few counts. The rearrangement links TRBV29-1 to TRBJ2-3, with D possibly called TRBD1 or TRBD2 (5 bases each). V was cut by 6 bases and J by 1 base, with 11 bases left in between. This CDR3 is built from 13 residues. Germline V CDR1 and CDR2: SQVTM, ANQGSEA. CDR3 nucleotide sequence: TGCAGCGTGGTCCGGGACGGCACAGATACGCAGTATTTT. Translation gives CSVVRDGTDTQYF.

The rearrangement links TRBV15 to TRBJ1-1; a weak D match, TRBD1 (6 bases). The CDR3 covers 13 residues. V lost 5 bases to trimming and J lost 4 bases, with 11 bases between them. In germline, CDR1 is LNHNV, CDR2 YYDKDF (reference sequence). CDR3 sequence (DNA): TGTGCCACCAGCGCTACAGGGAGCACTGAAGCTTTCTTT. Translating it yields CATSATGSTEAFF.

V usage is TRBV13 and J usage is TRBJ1-2; no definite D call. The CDR3 contains 16 residues. Germline values: CDR1 PRHDT, CDR2 FYEKMQ (reference sequence). Trimming took 0 bases from V and 3 from J, leaving 14 bases between them. Here the CDR3 DNA reads TGTGCCAGCAGCTTAGGGGAGGAGGGAGGCGACTATGGCTACACCTTC. The encoded protein is CASSLGEEGGDYGYTF.

The chain carries TRBV30 and TRBJ2-3, with 7 bases lining up with TRBD1. The CDR3 has 15 residues. Germline assignment: CDR1 GTSNPN and CDR2 SVGIG (reference sequence). Germline trimming cut 1 base from V and 2 bases from J; bases unmatched to any gene: 6. As DNA, the CDR3 is TGTGCCTGGAGTGAACAGGGGACCTTCACAGATACGCAGTATTTT. Protein product: CAWSEQGTFTDTQYF.